This T cell receptor (beta chain) came from a study of shared clonotypes between healthy human individuals. Findings of the study overall: Estimated clonotype richness was generally higher in naive than memory subsets. Relative to their counterparts shared across all four donors, non-shared clonotypes exhibited diminished generation probabilities.

Of note for this clone: Its matching antigen is unknown.

The CDR3 loop spans 16 amino acids. Germline V lookup: CDR1 SGHRS, CDR2 YFSETQ. After removal of 1 base from V and 0 bases from J, the junction contained 2 bases not matched to a gene. About 30,000 T cell genomes, or roughly 200 ng DNA, went into the sorted-subset replicate PCRs. In the original analysis: Owing to the provision of junction-only sequences devoid of quality scores by immunoSEQ, filtering differed. Measured with immunoSEQ multiplex PCR; TCRdb has only the in-frame clones, and not every one. That table is the source of V, J and clone size, and D and trimming were worked out from the DNA. The repertoire includes more than 2,000,000 clones, more than 90% of them detected once, and over 0.12% sits in the top ten.

The material sequenced was naive CD4+ T cells sorted from blood. Subset given: CD45RA+ positively selected. V gene TRBV5-1 combines with J gene TRBJ2-3; 10 nucleotides match TRBD2. The sequence was collected from a man aged 18 to 35 in good health. The CDR3 loop is CASSLSTSGSTDTQYF. The CDR3, as DNA: TGCGCCAGCAGCTTGTCGACTAGCGGGAGCACAGATACGCAGTATTTT. Variable domain in full (rest from reference TRBV5-1 and TRBJ2-3): KAGVTQTPRYLIKTRGQQVTLSCSPISGHRSVSWYQQTPGQGLQFLFEYFSETQRNKGNFPGRFSGRQFSNSRSEMNVSTLELGDSALYLCASSLSTSGSTDTQYFGPGTRLTVL.